The rows below give T cell receptor beta chains drawn from one sample of a study of a mutant IDH1 vaccine in newly diagnosed glioma. The data were produced by immunoSEQ multiplex PCR, yet TCRdb's version contains in-frame clones alone and is incomplete. The repertoire holds about 94,000 clones, with roughly 91% as singletons. Their antigens are not known. Sequences were derived from PBMCs, sampled from a glioma patient whose treatment included an IDH1 peptide vaccine. These receptors were collected from a woman between 50 and 59 years old with glioma. Both conserved end residues are trimmed from each CDR3. D genes are given only for firm matches. Clone sizes are given selectively: once, few, many, or a class where the clone is expanded.

v_call: TRBV9; j_call: TRBJ2-2; d_call: TRBD2; clone_size: -; cdr3_aa: ASSAQGLANTGELF
v_call: TRBV7-9; j_call: TRBJ2-7; d_call: -; clone_size: -; cdr3_aa: ASSLEARGLYEQY
v_call: TRBV7-9; j_call: TRBJ1-4; d_call: -; clone_size: -; cdr3_aa: ASSFQAGENEKLF
v_call: TRBV11-1; j_call: TRBJ2-5; d_call: -; clone_size: -; cdr3_aa: ASSFRVAGETQY
v_call: TRBV7-6; j_call: TRBJ2-2; d_call: -; clone_size: -; cdr3_aa: ASSFRISGNTGELF
v_call: TRBV28; j_call: TRBJ2-7; d_call: TRBD2; clone_size: -; cdr3_aa: ASSPLAGGFFRSYEQY
v_call: TRBV5-1; j_call: TRBJ1-2; d_call: TRBD1; clone_size: -; cdr3_aa: ASSLAAGGNYGYT
v_call: TRBV20-1; j_call: TRBJ2-3; d_call: -; clone_size: -; cdr3_aa: SARGPDTQY
v_call: TRBV25-1; j_call: TRBJ1-1; d_call: TRBD1; clone_size: -; cdr3_aa: ASAGTGGTEAF
v_call: TRBV4-2; j_call: TRBJ2-2; d_call: -; clone_size: once; cdr3_aa: ASSQDLASAYTGELF
v_call: TRBV27; j_call: TRBJ1-5; d_call: -; clone_size: -; cdr3_aa: ASSPGSNAKPQH
v_call: TRBV6-1; j_call: TRBJ2-4; d_call: TRBD1; clone_size: -; cdr3_aa: ASPGQGNIQY
v_call: TRBV9; j_call: TRBJ1-1; d_call: TRBD1; clone_size: -; cdr3_aa: ASSAGGHLNTEAF
v_call: TRBV6-1; j_call: TRBJ2-5; d_call: -; clone_size: -; cdr3_aa: ASRGETQY
v_call: TRBV4-1; j_call: TRBJ2-7; d_call: -; clone_size: -; cdr3_aa: ASSLRGGVDGEQY
v_call: TRBV29-1; j_call: TRBJ1-5; d_call: -; clone_size: -; cdr3_aa: SVDLTDFNQPQH
v_call: TRBV5-1; j_call: TRBJ2-7; d_call: -; clone_size: -; cdr3_aa: ASSLGAWDTEQY
v_call: TRBV5-1; j_call: TRBJ1-1; d_call: -; clone_size: -; cdr3_aa: ASSFSLGYGENTEAF
v_call: TRBV5-6; j_call: TRBJ2-7; d_call: -; clone_size: -; cdr3_aa: ASSLGRYYEQY
v_call: TRBV4-2; j_call: TRBJ2-7; d_call: TRBD2; clone_size: -; cdr3_aa: ASSQGISGGPYEQY
v_call: TRBV9; j_call: TRBJ2-7; d_call: -; clone_size: -; cdr3_aa: ASSPSLTYEQY
v_call: TRBV10-2; j_call: TRBJ2-2; d_call: TRBD1; clone_size: -; cdr3_aa: ASIGTGSTGELF
v_call: TRBV6-4; j_call: TRBJ2-1; d_call: TRBD2; clone_size: -; cdr3_aa: ASSETGLASEQF
v_call: TRBV5-6; j_call: TRBJ2-7; d_call: TRBD2; clone_size: few; cdr3_aa: ASSSYGTSGRASPYEQY
v_call: TRBV30; j_call: TRBJ2-3; d_call: -; clone_size: -; cdr3_aa: AWSAGRGSTDTQY
v_call: TRBV27; j_call: TRBJ1-6; d_call: -; clone_size: -; cdr3_aa: ASSTYPNSPLH
v_call: TRBV2; j_call: TRBJ2-1; d_call: TRBD2; clone_size: -; cdr3_aa: ASNENSGRYEQF
v_call: TRBV27; j_call: TRBJ2-2; d_call: -; clone_size: -; cdr3_aa: ASSLEGPYTGELF
v_call: TRBV5-4; j_call: TRBJ2-7; d_call: TRBD1; clone_size: -; cdr3_aa: ASSLPGTGIQQY
v_call: TRBV27; j_call: TRBJ2-1; d_call: -; clone_size: once; cdr3_aa: ASSNIANEQF
v_call: TRBV19; j_call: TRBJ1-5; d_call: -; clone_size: -; cdr3_aa: ASTDPLGSWQPQH
v_call: TRBV7-9; j_call: TRBJ1-3; d_call: -; clone_size: -; cdr3_aa: ASSFPRSGNTIY
v_call: TRBV11-2; j_call: TRBJ2-5; d_call: -; clone_size: -; cdr3_aa: ASRLTGAEETQY
v_call: TRBV7-9; j_call: TRBJ2-2; d_call: -; clone_size: once; cdr3_aa: ASSPQPNTGELF
v_call: TRBV18; j_call: TRBJ1-4; d_call: -; clone_size: -; cdr3_aa: ASSPNPGQDNEKLF
v_call: TRBV19; j_call: TRBJ2-2; d_call: -; clone_size: -; cdr3_aa: ASSGVAVLDTGELF
v_call: TRBV2; j_call: TRBJ1-2; d_call: -; clone_size: -; cdr3_aa: ASKGEFGYT
v_call: TRBV6-5; j_call: TRBJ2-7; d_call: -; clone_size: -; cdr3_aa: ASSYSQGRNYEQY
v_call: TRBV7-9; j_call: TRBJ2-1; d_call: -; clone_size: -; cdr3_aa: ASSPHSETYNEQF
v_call: TRBV5-6; j_call: TRBJ1-2; d_call: TRBD1; clone_size: -; cdr3_aa: ASSLQGAHGYT
v_call: TRBV5-4; j_call: TRBJ2-3; d_call: TRBD1; clone_size: -; cdr3_aa: ASSSGQPTDTQY
v_call: TRBV5-8; j_call: TRBJ1-2; d_call: -; clone_size: few; cdr3_aa: ASREGALQRHIYGYT
v_call: TRBV6-5; j_call: TRBJ2-7; d_call: TRBD2; clone_size: -; cdr3_aa: ASSLGGAREQY
v_call: TRBV12-5; j_call: TRBJ1-2; d_call: -; clone_size: -; cdr3_aa: ASGKTGSYGYT
v_call: TRBV28; j_call: TRBJ2-7; d_call: -; clone_size: -; cdr3_aa: ASSFDSASSYEQY
v_call: TRBV4-2; j_call: TRBJ2-3; d_call: TRBD2; clone_size: -; cdr3_aa: ASSQDDSGSTDTQY
v_call: TRBV5-4; j_call: TRBJ1-2; d_call: -; clone_size: -; cdr3_aa: ASSSLYGYT
v_call: TRBV5-8; j_call: TRBJ1-5; d_call: -; clone_size: -; cdr3_aa: ASSLYRGGNQPQH
v_call: TRBV19; j_call: TRBJ1-4; d_call: TRBD1; clone_size: -; cdr3_aa: ASGQGARFEKLF
v_call: TRBV28; j_call: TRBJ2-7; d_call: TRBD1; clone_size: -; cdr3_aa: ASSPLGTGETYEQY
v_call: TRBV4-1; j_call: TRBJ1-2; d_call: -; clone_size: -; cdr3_aa: ASSPSPAGVDGYGYT